This T cell receptor beta chain was identified during a study of T cell responses to AZD1222 COVID-19 vaccine. The germline gives CDR1 LGHDT, CDR2 YNNKEL (reference sequence). This CDR3 contains 13 residues. TCRdb's copy holds only in-frame clones and misses some; the assay was immunoSEQ multiplex PCR. This table has about 94,000 clones, less than 85% appearing once. This clone was counted once. A junction boundary mismatches the germline segment, possibly from a read error. The TCR sequence derives from an adult who received the AZD1222 COVID-19 vaccine. Sequencing was performed on peripheral blood, taken 28 days after the second AZD1222 dose. This chain connects TRBV3-1 (or the pseudogene TRBV3-2) to TRBJ2-7; 9 bases fit TRBD2. The CDR3: CASSQDWNSGSVF. The DNA for the CDR3 is TGTGCCAGCAGCCAAGATTGGAATAGCGGGAGTGTGTTC.